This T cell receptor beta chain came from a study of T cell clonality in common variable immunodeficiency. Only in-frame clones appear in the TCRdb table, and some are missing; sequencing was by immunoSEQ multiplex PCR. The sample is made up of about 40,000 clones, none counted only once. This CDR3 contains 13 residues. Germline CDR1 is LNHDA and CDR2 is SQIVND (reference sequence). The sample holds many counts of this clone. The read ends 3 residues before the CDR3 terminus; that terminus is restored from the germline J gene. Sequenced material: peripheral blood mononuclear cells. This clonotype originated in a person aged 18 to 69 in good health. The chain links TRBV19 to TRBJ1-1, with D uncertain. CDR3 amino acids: CASSIKENTQAFF. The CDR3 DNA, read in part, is TGTGCCAGTAGTATAAAAGAGAACACCCAA. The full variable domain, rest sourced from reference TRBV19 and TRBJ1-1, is DGGITQSPKYLFRKEGQNVTLSCEQNLNHDAMYWYRQDPGQGLRLIYYSQIVNDFQKGDIAEGYSVSREKKESFPLTVTSAQKNPTAFYLCASSIKENTQAFFGQGTRLTVV.